These T cell receptor beta chains were read from a single sample in a study of OX40 agonist ivuxolimab in advanced cancers. The data were produced by immunoSEQ multiplex PCR, yet TCRdb's version contains in-frame clones alone and is incomplete. Of about 32,000 clones in the sample, 90% to 95% were seen once. This sample comprised CD4+ or CD8+ T cells sorted from blood, obtained in a trial of the OX40 agonist ivuxolimab. The receptor source for this set is an adult with an advanced solid tumor such as melanoma, head and neck, liver or kidney cancer. The conserved cysteine and the conserved F or W are not part of the CDR3 here. Each record gives: J gene, V gene, CDR3 protein.

TRBJ1-4,TRBV9,ASSVGAGRGEKLF
TRBJ1-5,TRBV27,ASSLVGINSNQPQH
TRBJ2-1,TRBV27,ASSLLGGNEQF
TRBJ2-2,TRBV7-9,ASSSTGQLQGNTGELF
TRBJ2-1,TRBV4-1,ASSQEFAVGNEQF
TRBJ2-1,TRBV5-1,ASSLGSSGLSYNEQF
TRBJ2-7,TRBV4-2,ASSQEWPLGGSYEQY
TRBJ2-1,TRBV6-1,ASSYRGLHNEQF
TRBJ2-1,TRBV4-1,ASSQVASGDEQF
TRBJ1-2,TRBV21-1,ASSKEAVHHGYT
TRBJ2-2,TRBV2,ASRPAVNTGELF
TRBJ2-5,TRBV11-1,ASSLAQWGVETQY
TRBJ1-2,TRBV27,ASSFVRDYGYT
TRBJ1-1,TRBV10-3,ASSTWQSNTEAF
TRBJ2-1,TRBV7-9,ASSGLDNNEQF
TRBJ1-1,TRBV28,ASSLTTEAF
TRBJ2-2,TRBV7-6,ASSLASGLAVHLANTGELF
TRBJ1-2,TRBV9,ASSLRTVGAYGYT
TRBJ2-5,TRBV7-9,ASSGPGEQETQY
TRBJ2-5,TRBV7-2,ASSLISGGRERTQY
TRBJ2-1,TRBV27,ASSLYLGLGRDSYNEQF
TRBJ1-5,TRBV19,ASSFDRDGRNQPQH
TRBJ2-7,TRBV15,ATSSYRSSKAYEQY
TRBJ2-1,TRBV9,ASSSKNEQF
TRBJ2-4,TRBV25-1,ASRATGPVAKNIQY
TRBJ1-3,TRBV4-1,ASSQDSRSGNTIY
TRBJ2-7,TRBV27,ASSFGTGPYEQY
TRBJ2-2,TRBV7-3,ASSRVDGPTGELF
TRBJ2-1,TRBV5-4,ASRSYNEQF
TRBJ2-3,TRBV27,ASSLLQKLTDTQY
TRBJ1-1,TRBV19,ASSISGTRLEAF
TRBJ2-7,TRBV28,ASSPLRDVGLSYEQY
TRBJ2-1,TRBV27,AVQVLGPGNEQF
TRBJ2-2,TRBV5-1,ASSLTFRAGAPNTGELF
TRBJ2-3,TRBV28,ASSLFGTGSTDTQY
TRBJ1-2,TRBV9,ASSVGSSNYGYT
TRBJ2-4,TRBV29-1,SVERGAQNIQY
TRBJ1-3,TRBV9,ASSVGSLQGGEDGTIY
TRBJ2-1,TRBV7-9,ASSLALAGGSYNEQF
TRBJ2-7,TRBV10-3,AISTDETYEQY
TRBJ1-5,TRBV7-3,ASSPGHISNQPQH
TRBJ2-5,TRBV4-3,ASSPSGGYETQY
TRBJ2-3,TRBV6-4,ASSGGLGGDTQY
TRBJ2-1,TRBV19,ASSRRLAYNEQF
TRBJ2-7,TRBV7-6,ASSLASWGAVPYEQY
TRBJ2-1,TRBV27,ASSTFFSGSSYNEQF
TRBJ2-1,TRBV9,ASSVGDNEQF
TRBJ2-3,TRBV11-2,ASSPSDHSNTQY
TRBJ2-2,TRBV21-1,ASTPFRTSGENTGELF
TRBJ2-6,TRBV4-2,ASSQDGGAGANVLT
TRBJ1-4,TRBV11-2,ASSLGTGSNEKLF
TRBJ2-5,TRBV7-9,ASSILGQRQETQY
TRBJ1-5,TRBV10-2,ASSEMVNSNQPQH
TRBJ2-3,TRBV27,ASRPGTVLTDTQY
TRBJ1-2,TRBV19,ASSIVGGTGLEADGYT
TRBJ2-1,TRBV5-4,ASSFGWGYYNEQF
TRBJ2-6,TRBV19,ATLRPSGANVLT
TRBJ2-3,TRBV27,ASGILTDTQY
TRBJ2-7,TRBV30,AWRDTRGSTYEQY